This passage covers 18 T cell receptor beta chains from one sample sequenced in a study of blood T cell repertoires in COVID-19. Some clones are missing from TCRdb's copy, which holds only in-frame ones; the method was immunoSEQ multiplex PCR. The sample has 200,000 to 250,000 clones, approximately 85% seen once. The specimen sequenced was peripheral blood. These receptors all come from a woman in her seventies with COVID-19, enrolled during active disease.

CDR3 coding DNA: TGTGCCTGGAGGATCTCCGGGACAGGGTCTTCACCCCTCCACTTT. It codes for CAWRISGTGSSPLHF. The V gene is TRBV30, the J gene TRBJ1-6; 9 bases match TRBD1. Germline values: CDR1 GTSNPN, CDR2 SVGIG (reference sequence). This CDR3 has 15 amino acids. Trimming at V came to 3 bases and at J to 9 bases, leaving 9 bases not matched to a gene.

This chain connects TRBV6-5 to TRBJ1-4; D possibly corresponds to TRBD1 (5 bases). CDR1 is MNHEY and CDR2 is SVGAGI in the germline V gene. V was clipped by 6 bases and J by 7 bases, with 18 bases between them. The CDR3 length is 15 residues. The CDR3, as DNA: TGTGCCAGCAGACTCCCGGGGGTCGGGGGTGAAAAACTGTTTTTT. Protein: CASRLPGVGGEKLFF.

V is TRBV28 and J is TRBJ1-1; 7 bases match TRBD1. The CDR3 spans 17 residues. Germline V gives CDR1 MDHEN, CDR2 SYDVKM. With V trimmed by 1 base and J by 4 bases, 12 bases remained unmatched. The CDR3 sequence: CASSLYSVGQVVTEAFF. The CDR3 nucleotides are TGTGCCAGCAGTTTATACTCTGTCGGACAGGTGGTCACTGAAGCTTTCTTT.

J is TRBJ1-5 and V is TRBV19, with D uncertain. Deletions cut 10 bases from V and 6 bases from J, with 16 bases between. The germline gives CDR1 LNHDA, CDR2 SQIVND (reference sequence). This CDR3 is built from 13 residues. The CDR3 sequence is CATTKGTVQPQHF. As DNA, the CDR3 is TGTGCCACCACTAAAGGCACGGTTCAGCCCCAGCATTTT.

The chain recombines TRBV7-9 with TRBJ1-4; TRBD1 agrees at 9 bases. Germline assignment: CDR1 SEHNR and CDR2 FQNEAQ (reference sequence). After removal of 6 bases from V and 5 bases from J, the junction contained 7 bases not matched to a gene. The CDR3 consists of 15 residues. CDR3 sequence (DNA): TGTGCCAGCAGTACGGACGGGACAGGGAATGAAAAACTGTTTTTT. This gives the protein CASSTDGTGNEKLFF.

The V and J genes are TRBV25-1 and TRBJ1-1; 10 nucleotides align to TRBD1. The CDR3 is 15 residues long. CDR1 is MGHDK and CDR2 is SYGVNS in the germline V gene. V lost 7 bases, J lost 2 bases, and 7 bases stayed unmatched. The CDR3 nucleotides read TGTGCCAGCAAGGGGACAGGGGCCTCCAACACTGAAGCTTTCTTT. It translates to CASKGTGASNTEAFF.

The CDR3 protein is CASSHLGSAREKLFF. In nucleotides, the CDR3 is TGTGCCAGCAGCCACCTCGGGAGCGCTCGAGAAAAACTGTTTTTT. The chain couples TRBV3-1 (or the pseudogene TRBV3-2) to TRBJ1-4, with unresolved D. Trimming removed 3 bases from V and 8 bases from J, with 16 bases in between. This CDR3 is built from 15 residues. Germline V gene lookup returns CDR1 LGHDT and CDR2 YNNKEL (reference sequence).

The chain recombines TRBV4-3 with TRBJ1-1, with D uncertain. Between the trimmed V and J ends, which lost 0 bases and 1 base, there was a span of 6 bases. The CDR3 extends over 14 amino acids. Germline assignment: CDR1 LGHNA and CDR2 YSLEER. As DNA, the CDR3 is TGCGCCAGCAGCCAAGATAACAGGAACACTGAAGCTTTCTTT. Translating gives CASSQDNRNTEAFF.

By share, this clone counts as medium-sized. CDR3 region: CAWSAAGAANYGYTF. The CDR3 DNA reads TGTGCCTGGAGTGCCGCAGGCGCAGCTAACTATGGCTACACCTTC. This sequence joins TRBV30 and TRBJ1-2; D is unresolved. Per germline, CDR1 GTSNPN and CDR2 SVGIG (reference sequence). V lost 1 base and J lost 0, with 12 bases in between. This CDR3 contains 15 residues.

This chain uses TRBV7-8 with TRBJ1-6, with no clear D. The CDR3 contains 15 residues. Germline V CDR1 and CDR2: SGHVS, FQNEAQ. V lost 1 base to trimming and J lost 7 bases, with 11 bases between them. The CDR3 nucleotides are TGTGCCAGCAGCTTAGTGGTGGGCCAAAATTCACCCCTCCACTTT. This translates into CASSLVVGQNSPLHF.

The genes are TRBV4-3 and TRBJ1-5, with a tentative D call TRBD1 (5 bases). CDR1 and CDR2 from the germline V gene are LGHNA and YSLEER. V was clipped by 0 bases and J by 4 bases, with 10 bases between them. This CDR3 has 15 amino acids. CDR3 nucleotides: TGCGCCAGCAGCCAAGATAGCGGGGGTAATCAGCCCCAGCATTTT. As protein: CASSQDSGGNQPQHF.

The CDR3 reads CASSPQFNQPQHF. The CDR3 DNA reads TGTGCCAGCTCACCCCAATTCAATCAGCCCCAGCATTTT. The gene calls are TRBV18 and TRBJ1-5; D is ambiguous. V lost 3 bases and J lost 3, with 6 bases in between. The CDR3 totals 13 residues. Germline CDR1 KGHSH, CDR2 LQKENI.

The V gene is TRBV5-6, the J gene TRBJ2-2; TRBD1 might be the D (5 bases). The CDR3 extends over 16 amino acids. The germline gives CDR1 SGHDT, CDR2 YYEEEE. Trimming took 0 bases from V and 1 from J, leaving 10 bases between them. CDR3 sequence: CASSLGPTENTGELFF. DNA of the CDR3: TGTGCCAGCAGCTTGGGCCCGACAGAGAACACCGGGGAGCTGTTTTTT.

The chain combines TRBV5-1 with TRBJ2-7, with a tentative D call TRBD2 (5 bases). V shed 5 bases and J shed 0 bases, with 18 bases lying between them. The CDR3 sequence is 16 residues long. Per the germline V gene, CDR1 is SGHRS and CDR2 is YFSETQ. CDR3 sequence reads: CASSSGSGAGSYEQYF. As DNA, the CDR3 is TGCGCCAGCAGTTCCGGAAGTGGCGCGGGCTCCTACGAGCAGTACTTC.

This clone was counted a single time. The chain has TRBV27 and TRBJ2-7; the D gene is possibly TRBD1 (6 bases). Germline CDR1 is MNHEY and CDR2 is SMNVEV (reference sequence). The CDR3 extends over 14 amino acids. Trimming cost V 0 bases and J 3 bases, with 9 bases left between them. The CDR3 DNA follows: TGTGCCAGCAGTTTATCGGACAGAGGCTACGAGCAGTACTTC. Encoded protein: CASSLSDRGYEQYF.

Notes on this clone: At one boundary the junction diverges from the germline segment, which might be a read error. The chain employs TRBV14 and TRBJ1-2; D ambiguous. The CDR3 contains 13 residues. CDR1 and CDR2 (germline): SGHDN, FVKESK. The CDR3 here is CASSHLTGGKTFF. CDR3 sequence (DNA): TGTGCCAGCAGCCATTTGACGGGAGGGAAAACCTTCTTC.

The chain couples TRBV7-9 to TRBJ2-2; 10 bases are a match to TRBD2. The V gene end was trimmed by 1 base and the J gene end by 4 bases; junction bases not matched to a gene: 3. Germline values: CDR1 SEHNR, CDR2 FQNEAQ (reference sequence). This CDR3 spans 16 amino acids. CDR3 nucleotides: TGTGCCAGCAGCTTAGTCGCTAGCGGGGGCACCGGGGAGCTGTTTTTT. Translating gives CASSLVASGGTGELFF.

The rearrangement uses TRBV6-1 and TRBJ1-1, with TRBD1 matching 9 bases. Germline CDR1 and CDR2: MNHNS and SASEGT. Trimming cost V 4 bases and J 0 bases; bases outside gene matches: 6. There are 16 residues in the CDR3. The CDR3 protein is CASSVRRTGVNTEAFF. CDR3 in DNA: TGTGCCAGCAGTGTCCGGAGGACAGGGGTGAACACTGAAGCTTTCTTT.